This entry concerns a single TCR beta chain. Its specificity is not known. RNA transcripts were the source from which TCR beta CDR3 regions were amplified. Scientists carried out first-round RT-PCR using HTBI primers and then a second-round multiplex PCR. Via MiXCR, TCRdb re-called the multiplex PCR reads, giving one row per CDR3 protein. This repertoire shows around 600,000 distinct CDR3 sequences, roughly 39% found once; its top ten account for more than 2.5%. The data derive from a study of Graves' ophthalmopathy and Graves' hyperthyroidism. Findings and caveats of the study: Using a 13-signature model, the authors split ophthalmopathy from stable hyperthyroidism, with just under 90% sensitivity and 81.08% specificity.

The CDR3 sequence is 15 residues long. Germline V CDR1 and CDR2: SNHLY, FYNNEI. The V end lost 5 bases, the J end lost 5 bases, and 15 bases lay between the germline ends. Sequenced: peripheral blood. The sequence was obtained from an adult man with Graves' ophthalmopathy. The chain is built from TRBV2 and TRBJ2-2; D possibly corresponds to TRBD1 (6 bases). The CDR3 DNA reads TGTGCCAGCAGTTACTCGAGAGGGGGAACCGGGGAGCTGTTTTTT. The encoded protein is CASSYSRGGTGELFF.